A selection of T cell receptor beta chains follows, all from one sample in a study of blood T cell repertoires in COVID-19. The method was immunoSEQ multiplex PCR; TCRdb's version includes in-frame clones alone and lacks a portion of them. This sample has about 220,000 clones, with more than 80% found just once. Sequencing was carried out using PBMCs or T cells enriched from blood (not recorded which). Source of these receptors: a woman between 18 and 29 years old in a cohort exposed to, infected with or recovered from COVID-19 (not recorded which). CDR3s include the opening cysteine and the closing phenylalanine or tryptophan. The D gene is left open where the match is weak. Size tells how often a clone was seen (once, few, many) or the class of an expanded clone, and some rows leave it out.

cdr3_aa cdr3_nt v_call d_call j_call clone_size
CASRGLGTEETQYF TGTGCCAGCAGGGGACTGGGGACAGAAGAGACCCAGTACTTC TRBV6-5 . TRBJ2-5 .
CASTREGSYNEQFF TGTGCCAGCACGCGGGAGGGCTCCTACAATGAGCAGTTCTTC TRBV9 TRBD2 TRBJ2-1 once
CASSLVPGTEAFF TGCGCCAGCAGCTTGGTCCCGGGCACTGAAGCTTTCTTT TRBV5-1 . TRBJ1-1 .
CASSSGLAGPPGETQYF TGTGCCAGCAGTTCCGGACTAGCGGGGCCACCGGGTGAGACCCAGTACTTC TRBV27 TRBD2 TRBJ2-5 once
CASSVLAGGPHEQFF TGTGCCAGCAGCGTACTAGCGGGGGGGCCCCATGAGCAGTTCTTC TRBV9 TRBD2 TRBJ2-1 once
CASSVGGRALSDTQYF TGTGCCAGCAGCGTAGGCGGGAGGGCCCTCTCAGATACGCAGTATTTT TRBV9 TRBD2 TRBJ2-3 .
CASLRGGPLTEAFF TGTGCCAGCCTCAGAGGGGGCCCCCTAACTGAAGCTTTCTTT TRBV28 TRBD1 TRBJ1-1 .
CASSLARAVIYNEQFF TGTGCCAGCAGCTTAGCGCGAGCGGTAATCTACAATGAGCAGTTCTTC TRBV7-8 . TRBJ2-1 .
CSVATGGAGDTQYF TGCAGCGTCGCGACAGGGGGCGCGGGAGATACGCAGTATTTT TRBV29-1 TRBD1 TRBJ2-3 .
CASSADRQVYGYTF TGTGCCAGCAGCGCCGATCGACAGGTCTATGGCTACACCTTC TRBV2 . TRBJ1-2 .
CASSKPRTGRGNQPQHF TGTGCCAGCAGCAAACCCCGGACAGGAAGGGGCAATCAGCCCCAGCATTTT TRBV21-1 . TRBJ1-5 .
CASTPAGGRFEQFF TGTGCCAGCACCCCCGCGGGGGGGCGTTTTGAGCAGTTCTTC TRBV28 TRBD2 TRBJ2-1 .
CASSHSGDRASYGYTF TGTGCCAGCAGCCACTCTGGGGACAGGGCGAGCTATGGCTACACCTTC TRBV3-1/TRBV3-2 TRBD1 TRBJ1-2 .
CASSLWQGKAPLHF TGTGCCAGCAGTTTGTGGCAGGGAAAAGCACCCCTCCACTTT TRBV27 . TRBJ1-6 once
CASSLGGQEQYF TGCGCCAGCAGCTTGGGAGGGCAAGAGCAGTACTTC TRBV5-1 . TRBJ2-7 .
CASSRLAGGYNEQFF TGTGCCAGTAGTAGACTAGCGGGAGGCTACAATGAGCAGTTCTTC TRBV19 TRBD2 TRBJ2-1 once
CAFGSNTIYF TGTGCCTTCGGGTCAAACACCATATATTTT TRBV12-3/TRBV12-4 . TRBJ1-3 .
CASSSLGQGNEKLFF TGTGCCAGCAGCTCCCTGGGACAGGGGAACGAAAAACTGTTTTTT TRBV11-2 TRBD1 TRBJ1-4 .
CASSSPPTEAFF TGTGCCAGCTCCTCTCCCCCCACTGAAGCTTTCTTT TRBV18 . TRBJ1-1 .
CASSGSGRGYTDTQYF TGTGCCAGCAGTGGGTCGGGCAGGGGCTACACAGATACGCAGTATTTT TRBV28 . TRBJ2-3 .
CASSLLAGGTDTQYF TGTGCCAGCAGTCTCCTAGCGGGAGGGACAGATACGCAGTATTTT TRBV6-5 TRBD2 TRBJ2-3 .
CASTGVNTGELFF TGTGCCAGCACGGGGGTCAACACCGGGGAGCTGTTTTTT TRBV25-1 . TRBJ2-2 .
CASSFRNSEANEQFF TGTGCCAGCAGCTTTAGAAATAGTGAGGCAAATGAGCAGTTCTTC TRBV7-8 . TRBJ2-1 .
CASSLPGRGGSYNEQFF TGTGCCAGCAGCCTCCCCGGGCGGGGGGGCTCCTACAATGAGCAGTTCTTC TRBV7-9 TRBD2 TRBJ2-1 .
CASSFLAHNYGYTF TGTGCCAGCAGCTTTCTGGCCCACAACTATGGCTACACCTTC TRBV11-2 . TRBJ1-2 .
CASSYTLTSGTSTDTQYF TGTGCCAGCAGCTATACCTTAACTAGCGGAACTAGCACAGATACGCAGTATTTT TRBV11-3 TRBD2 TRBJ2-3 .
CAISESGQGYTF TGTGCCATCAGTGAGTCGGGGCAGGGCTACACCTTC TRBV10-3 . TRBJ1-2 once
CASSIGGTPTPGYTF TGTGCCAGTAGTATTGGTGGGACACCCACGCCGGGCTACACCTTC TRBV19 . TRBJ1-2 .
CASSPGSGRHTGELFF TGTGCCAGCTCACCGGGTAGCGGGAGGCACACCGGGGAGCTGTTTTTT TRBV18 TRBD2 TRBJ2-2 .
CASSPTNGGTNNEQFF TGTGCCAGCAGCCCTACCAACGGTGGTACGAACAATGAGCAGTTCTTC TRBV7-9 . TRBJ2-1 few
CASSAGDRGHGYTF TGTGCCAGCAGCGCCGGAGACAGGGGGCATGGCTACACCTTC TRBV9 TRBD1 TRBJ1-2 .
CASSLSSSGTGTYEQYF TGCGCCAGCAGCTTGAGCTCATCCGGGACAGGGACCTACGAGCAGTACTTC TRBV5-1 TRBD1 TRBJ2-7 .
CASSSFGASGANVLTF TGTGCCAGCAGCTCATTTGGGGCCTCTGGGGCCAACGTCCTGACTTTC TRBV3-1/TRBV3-2 . TRBJ2-6 .
CSASLADSNQPQHF TGCAGTGCTAGTCTGGCGGATAGCAATCAGCCCCAGCATTTT TRBV20-1 . TRBJ1-5 once
CASTEIAGNTGDTQYF TGTGCCAGCACCGAGATAGCGGGGAATACTGGAGATACGCAGTATTTT TRBV5-6 TRBD2 TRBJ2-3 .
CASSLWEVGELFF TGTGCCAGCAGCTTATGGGAGGTCGGGGAGCTGTTTTTT TRBV7-2 . TRBJ2-2 .
CAGSQQGQGDEQFF TGTGCCGGCAGCCAGCAGGGCCAAGGGGATGAGCAGTTCTTC TRBV2 . TRBJ2-1 .
CASSLTELNEQFF TGTGCCAGCAGCTTAACGGAGCTCAATGAGCAGTTCTTC TRBV7-3 . TRBJ2-1 .
CASSVGIGTGKNSPLHF TGTGCCAGCAGCGTAGGAATCGGGACAGGGAAGAATTCACCCCTCCACTTT TRBV9 TRBD1 TRBJ1-6 once
CASRPRDIALRGAFF TGTGCCAGTAGGCCCCGGGACATCGCTTTAAGGGGAGCTTTCTTT TRBV19 . TRBJ1-1 .
CASSLALRGQDNYGYTF TGTGCCAGCAGCTTAGCGCTAAGGGGACAGGATAACTATGGCTACACCTTC TRBV7-2 TRBD1 TRBJ1-2 .
CSVASGAATGELFF TGCAGCGTTGCTAGCGGGGCGGCCACCGGGGAGCTGTTTTTT TRBV29-1 TRBD2 TRBJ2-2 .
CATSDGGFPGRGKNIQYF TGTGCCACCAGTGATGGGGGCTTTCCCGGGAGGGGCAAAAACATTCAGTACTTC TRBV24-1 TRBD2 TRBJ2-4 once
CASRLRDNSPLHF TGTGCCAGCAGGCTCAGGGATAATTCACCCCTCCACTTT TRBV12-3/TRBV12-4 . TRBJ1-6 .
CASSSDPSRGETQYF TGTGCCAGCAGCTCAGACCCTTCCCGGGGGGAGACCCAGTACTTC TRBV7-9 . TRBJ2-5 .
CASSLAGGSPYGYTF TGTGCCAGCAGCTTAGCAGGGGGCTCCCCCTATGGCTACACCTTC TRBV11-2 TRBD1 TRBJ1-2 .
CASRDGADNSPLHF TGTGCCAGCAGGGATGGGGCTGATAATTCACCCCTCCACTTT TRBV6-5 . TRBJ1-6 .
CASSLGTVKYEKLFF TGTGCCAGCAGCCTAGGGACAGTTAAATACGAAAAACTGTTTTTT TRBV5-5 TRBD1 TRBJ1-4 .
CASSQQGGNEKLFF TGTGCCAGCAGCCAGCAGGGGGGTAATGAAAAACTGTTTTTT TRBV5-4 TRBD1 TRBJ1-4 .
CASSNTGGDEQFF TGTGCCAGCAGCAATACAGGGGGGGATGAGCAGTTCTTC TRBV7-3 . TRBJ2-1 .
CASSRSTDGYTF TGTGCCAGCTCACGCTCGACAGATGGCTACACCTTC TRBV6-5 . TRBJ1-2 .
CASSVGREQFF TGTGCCAGCAGCGTAGGCAGGGAGCAGTTCTTC TRBV9 . TRBJ2-1 .
CASSSFLAGGRDTQYF TGTGCCAGCAGCTCCTTTCTAGCGGGGGGCAGAGATACGCAGTATTTT TRBV7-9 TRBD2 TRBJ2-3 .
CSATGNTEAFF TGCAGTGCTACAGGGAACACTGAAGCTTTCTTT TRBV20-1 . TRBJ1-1 .